This is a list of T cell receptor beta chains from one sample in a study of molecular identifiers for immune sequencing clone quantification. TCRdb called the PCR reads again in MiXCR, with one record for every CDR3 protein. The sample contains about 320,000 distinct CDR3 sequences, roughly a quarter of which appear only once. The source material was naive CD8+ T cells from blood, with Jurkat cell RNA spiked in. The receptors shown here come from a human donor in good health. Some libraries in this study had Jurkat cell RNA spiked in. Both conserved end residues are part of each CDR3. A D gene is named only where the DNA matches it firmly. Clone size, where shown, is once, few, many, or a class for clones that have expanded.

v_gene: TRBV12-3/TRBV12-4; j_gene: TRBJ2-1; d_gene: TRBD2; abundance: NA; CDR3aa: CASSRTSGGYYNEQFF; CDR3nt: TGTGCCAGCAGCAGGACTAGCGGGGGTTATTACAATGAGCAGTTCTTC
v_gene: TRBV12-3/TRBV12-4; j_gene: TRBJ2-7; d_gene: NA; abundance: NA; CDR3aa: CASGFGQSFSYEQYF; CDR3nt: TGTGCCAGCGGTTTCGGGCAGAGCTTTTCCTACGAGCAGTACTTC
v_gene: TRBV29-1; j_gene: TRBJ2-1; d_gene: TRBD2; abundance: NA; CDR3aa: CSVEGHPAGKYNEQFF; CDR3nt: TGCAGCGTTGAAGGACATCCAGCGGGGAAATACAATGAGCAGTTCTTC
v_gene: TRBV27; j_gene: TRBJ2-1; d_gene: TRBD2; abundance: NA; CDR3aa: CASSLLIAGPDDEQFF; CDR3nt: TGTGCCAGCAGTTTATTGATAGCGGGACCCGATGATGAGCAGTTCTTC
v_gene: TRBV29-1; j_gene: TRBJ1-4; d_gene: NA; abundance: many; CDR3aa: CSVVWGIDEKLFF; CDR3nt: TGCAGCGTTGTTTGGGGCATAGATGAAAAACTGTTTTTT
v_gene: TRBV12-3/TRBV12-4; j_gene: TRBJ2-1; d_gene: NA; abundance: NA; CDR3aa: CASRPKSLNNEQFF; CDR3nt: TGTGCCAGCCGTCCTAAGAGCCTGAACAATGAGCAGTTCTTC
v_gene: TRBV9; j_gene: TRBJ1-4; d_gene: TRBD1; abundance: few; CDR3aa: CASSETGTTNEKLFF; CDR3nt: TGTGCCAGCAGCGAGACAGGGACAACTAATGAAAAACTGTTTTTT
v_gene: TRBV7-9; j_gene: TRBJ2-3; d_gene: NA; abundance: many; CDR3aa: CASGGTGTDTQYF; CDR3nt: TGTGCCAGCGGGGGGACAGGCACAGATACGCAGTATTTT
v_gene: TRBV10-2; j_gene: TRBJ1-5; d_gene: NA; abundance: NA; CDR3aa: CASSDDRTSNQPQHF; CDR3nt: TGCGCCAGCAGTGACGACAGAACTAGCAATCAGCCCCAGCATTTT
v_gene: TRBV28; j_gene: TRBJ2-7; d_gene: TRBD2; abundance: many; CDR3aa: CASSLEGLAGTHEQYF; CDR3nt: TGTGCCAGCAGTTTAGAGGGACTAGCGGGAACCCACGAGCAGTACTTC
v_gene: TRBV28; j_gene: TRBJ1-2; d_gene: NA; abundance: many; CDR3aa: CASSLSGDSYGYTF; CDR3nt: TGTGCCAGCAGTTTATCCGGAGACAGCTATGGCTACACCTTC
v_gene: TRBV7-9; j_gene: TRBJ2-5; d_gene: TRBD1; abundance: NA; CDR3aa: CASLRTGGETQYF; CDR3nt: TGTGCCAGCCTAAGGACAGGGGGAGAGACCCAGTACTTC
v_gene: TRBV7-6; j_gene: TRBJ2-1; d_gene: NA; abundance: few; CDR3aa: CASSFSHGKPGIYNEQFF; CDR3nt: TGTGCCAGCAGCTTCTCACACGGGAAACCGGGAATCTACAATGAGCAGTTCTTC
v_gene: TRBV7-9; j_gene: TRBJ1-1; d_gene: NA; abundance: many; CDR3aa: CASSDGQYTEAFF; CDR3nt: TGTGCCAGCAGCGATGGACAGTACACTGAAGCTTTCTTT
v_gene: TRBV27; j_gene: TRBJ2-7; d_gene: NA; abundance: many; CDR3aa: CASSFASSYEQYF; CDR3nt: TGTGCCAGCAGTTTTGCGAGCTCCTACGAGCAGTACTTC
v_gene: TRBV12-3/TRBV12-4; j_gene: TRBJ2-2; d_gene: NA; abundance: few; CDR3aa: CASSPDWAQLFF; CDR3nt: TGTGCCAGCAGTCCCGACTGGGCTCAGCTGTTTTTT
v_gene: TRBV28; j_gene: TRBJ2-3; d_gene: TRBD2; abundance: many; CDR3aa: CASSLSSGSADTQYF; CDR3nt: TGTGCCAGCAGTTTATCGAGCGGGAGTGCAGATACGCAGTATTTT
v_gene: TRBV9; j_gene: TRBJ2-5; d_gene: TRBD2; abundance: many; CDR3aa: CASSPSGRLGETQYF; CDR3nt: TGTGCCAGCAGCCCTAGCGGGAGGTTAGGAGAGACCCAGTACTTC
v_gene: TRBV7-9; j_gene: TRBJ1-3; d_gene: NA; abundance: NA; CDR3aa: CASSLELGGFGNTIYF; CDR3nt: TGTGCCAGCAGCTTAGAACTCGGGGGATTCGGAAACACCATATATTTT
v_gene: TRBV7-2; j_gene: TRBJ2-1; d_gene: TRBD2; abundance: many; CDR3aa: CASSSEGLAGFNEQFF; CDR3nt: TGTGCCAGCAGCTCGGAGGGACTAGCGGGATTTAATGAGCAGTTCTTC
v_gene: TRBV7-6; j_gene: TRBJ2-1; d_gene: TRBD2; abundance: few; CDR3aa: CASSLDIAGGKQNEQFF; CDR3nt: TGTGCCAGCAGCTTAGATATAGCGGGGGGCAAACAAAATGAGCAGTTCTTC
v_gene: TRBV5-6; j_gene: TRBJ2-3; d_gene: NA; abundance: NA; CDR3aa: CATSLERGADTQYF; CDR3nt: TGTGCCACCAGCTTGGAACGGGGTGCAGATACGCAGTATTTT
v_gene: TRBV6-2/TRBV6-3; j_gene: TRBJ2-3; d_gene: TRBD2; abundance: NA; CDR3aa: CASSLAGVSGTQYF; CDR3nt: TGTGCCAGCAGTCTAGCGGGCGTCTCAGGAACGCAGTATTTT
v_gene: TRBV20-1; j_gene: TRBJ2-7; d_gene: NA; abundance: many; CDR3aa: CSAGPEGEDEQYF; CDR3nt: TGCAGTGCCGGTCCGGAGGGGGAGGACGAGCAGTACTTC
v_gene: TRBV6-6; j_gene: TRBJ1-5; d_gene: TRBD1; abundance: many; CDR3aa: CASSYVGTGFVPQHF; CDR3nt: TGTGCCAGCAGTTACGTCGGGACAGGGTTCGTGCCCCAGCATTTT
v_gene: TRBV6-6; j_gene: TRBJ2-7; d_gene: TRBD2; abundance: many; CDR3aa: CASSPPDYGLAYEQYF; CDR3nt: TGTGCCAGCAGTCCACCCGACTATGGACTAGCCTACGAGCAGTACTTC
v_gene: TRBV7-8; j_gene: TRBJ1-1; d_gene: TRBD1; abundance: NA; CDR3aa: CASSPLPDRAYTEAFF; CDR3nt: TGTGCCAGCAGCCCGCTGCCGGACAGGGCCTATACTGAAGCTTTCTTT
v_gene: TRBV9; j_gene: TRBJ1-1; d_gene: NA; abundance: many; CDR3aa: CASSVLENTEAFF; CDR3nt: TGTGCCAGCAGCGTATTAGAGAACACTGAAGCTTTCTTT
v_gene: TRBV12-3/TRBV12-4; j_gene: TRBJ1-1; d_gene: TRBD1; abundance: few; CDR3aa: CASSPTGPEAFF; CDR3nt: TGTGCCAGCAGTCCGACAGGGCCTGAAGCTTTCTTT
v_gene: TRBV29-1; j_gene: TRBJ2-3; d_gene: NA; abundance: many; CDR3aa: CSARARGGDTQYF; CDR3nt: TGCAGCGCCCGCGCCAGGGGAGGAGATACGCAGTATTTT